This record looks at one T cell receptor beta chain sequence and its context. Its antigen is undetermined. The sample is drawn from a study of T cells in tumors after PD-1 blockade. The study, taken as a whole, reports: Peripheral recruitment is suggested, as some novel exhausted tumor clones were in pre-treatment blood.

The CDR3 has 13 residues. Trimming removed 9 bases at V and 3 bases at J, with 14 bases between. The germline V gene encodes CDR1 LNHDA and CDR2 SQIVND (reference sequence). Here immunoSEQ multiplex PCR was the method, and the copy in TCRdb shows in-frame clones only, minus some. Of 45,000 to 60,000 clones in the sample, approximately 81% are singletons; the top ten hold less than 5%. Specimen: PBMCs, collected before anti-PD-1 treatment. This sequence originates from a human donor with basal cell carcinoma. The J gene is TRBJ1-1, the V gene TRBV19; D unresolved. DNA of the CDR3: TGTGCCAGCAGCTGGGTCTCTGACACTGAAGCTTTCTTT. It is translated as CASSWVSDTEAFF.